This TCR beta chain originates from a study of T cells expressing NK-cell markers. Across the whole study: Repertoire data for TCR beta were derived from sorted T cells (CD3+CD56+NKG2C+, CD3+CD56+NKG2C- and CD3+CD56-NKG2C+).

The germline V gene encodes CDR1 DFQATT and CDR2 SNEGSKA (reference sequence). This CDR3 region has 12 residues. Libraries used 5'RACE template switching adding universal primer site and UMIs. TCRdb reprocessed the 5' RACE reads and reports one entry per CDR3 protein, with no DNA. This sample's table reports approximately 550,000 distinct CDR3 sequences. This clonotype originated in a young man in good health. The sample was blood T cells: a sorted CD56 or NKG2C T cell subset, CD4+ or CD8+ T cells, or bulk PBMC T cells (not recorded which). This chain joins TRBV20-1 and TRBJ1-1. The CDR3 here is CSGGRSNTEAFF.